This T cell receptor beta chain was sequenced in a study of early T cells in non-severe SARS-CoV-2 infection. Study in general: The chains were unpaired, and the sequenced material was bulk RNA from unsorted whole blood.

Unique molecular identifiers were affixed to single, distinct cDNA molecules. TCRdb redid the calling of the 5' RACE reads with MiXCR, one entry per CDR3 protein. The table has about 80,000 distinct CDR3 sequences, more than 10% seen once. The CDR3 sequence is 17 residues long. V dropped 5 bases and J dropped 4; count of bases not matched to a gene: 11. Germline CDR1 reads SGHTA; CDR2 reads FQGNSA. The gene calls are TRBV7-2 and TRBJ1-2, with TRBD1 matching 12 bases. This clonotype originated in an adult who was a healthcare worker with PCR-confirmed SARS-CoV-2 infection or an uninfected control (not recorded which). The donor label of this sample is uncertain. Specimen: whole blood, collected at baseline. Here the CDR3 reads CASSIRDRGRVGYGYTF. The CDR3 region has the DNA TGTGCCAGCAGCATCCGGGACAGGGGGCGCGTAGGCTATGGCTACACCTTC.